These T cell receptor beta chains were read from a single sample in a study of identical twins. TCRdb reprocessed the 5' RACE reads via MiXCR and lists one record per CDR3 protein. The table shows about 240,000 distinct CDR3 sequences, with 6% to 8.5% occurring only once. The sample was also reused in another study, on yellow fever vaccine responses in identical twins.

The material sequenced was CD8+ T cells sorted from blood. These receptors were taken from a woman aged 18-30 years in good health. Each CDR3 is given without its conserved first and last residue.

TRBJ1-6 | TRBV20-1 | SATNTGLGNSPLH
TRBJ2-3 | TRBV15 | ATSRDRGQGADTQY
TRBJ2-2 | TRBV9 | ASSVSFTPQGGGELF
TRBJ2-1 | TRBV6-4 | ASSDTPNGEQF
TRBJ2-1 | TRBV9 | ASSVGGIYNEQF
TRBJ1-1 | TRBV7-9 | ASSSRDREAF
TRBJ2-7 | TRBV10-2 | ASSDLTSSYEQY
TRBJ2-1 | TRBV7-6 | ASSLKAGNNYNEQF
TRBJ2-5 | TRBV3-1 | ASSQLAGDHQETQY
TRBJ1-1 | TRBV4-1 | ASSQDRTVVGTEAF
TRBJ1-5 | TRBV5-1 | ASSPTARHQPQH
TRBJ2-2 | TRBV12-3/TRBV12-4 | ASSWFGSTNTGELF
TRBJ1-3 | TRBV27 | ASSFLGSGNTIY
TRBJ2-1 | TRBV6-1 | ASSQPGLAGPSSHNEQF
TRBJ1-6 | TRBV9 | ASSGPNSPLH
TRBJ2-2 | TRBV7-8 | ASSLGTSGPYTGELF
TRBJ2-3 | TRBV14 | ASSQVRLDTQY
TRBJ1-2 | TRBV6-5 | ASSYSGNYGYT
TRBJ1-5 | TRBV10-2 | ASGRGDQPQH
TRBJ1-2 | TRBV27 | ASSLFAGQGSYGYT
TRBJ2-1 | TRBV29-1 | SVEIPVNEQF
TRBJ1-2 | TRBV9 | ASSTTGGQGYGYT
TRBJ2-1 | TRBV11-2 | ASSIAGTEQF
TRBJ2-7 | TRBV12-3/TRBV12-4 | ASSSTRGGRY
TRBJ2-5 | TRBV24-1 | ATSDLRDRSGQETQY
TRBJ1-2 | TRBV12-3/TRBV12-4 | ASSFEYGYT
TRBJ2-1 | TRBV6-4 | ASSDRGGNEQF
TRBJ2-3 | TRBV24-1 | ATSDFSIAKRTDTQY
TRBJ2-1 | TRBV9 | ASSVYGVDEQF
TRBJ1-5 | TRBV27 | ASSPQGPQPQH
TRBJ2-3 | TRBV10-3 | AISAAGGVDTQY
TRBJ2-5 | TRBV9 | ASSVGGRFFQETQY
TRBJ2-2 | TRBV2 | ASSEAFYRLVELF
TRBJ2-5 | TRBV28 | ASTGWGFSQETQY
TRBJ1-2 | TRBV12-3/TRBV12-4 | ASSMGGAVGYT
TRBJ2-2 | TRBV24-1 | ASEGLNGELY
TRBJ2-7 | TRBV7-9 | ASSLVRGVNEQY
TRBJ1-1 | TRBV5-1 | ASSGPDRGEAF
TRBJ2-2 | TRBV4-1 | ASSQGGTGVGTGELF
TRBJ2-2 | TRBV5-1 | ASSLEVLGYGSTGELF
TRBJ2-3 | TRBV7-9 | ASSTYRGPSSTDTQY
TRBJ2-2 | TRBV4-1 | ASSQGIGELF
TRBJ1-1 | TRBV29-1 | SVRTGGPEAF
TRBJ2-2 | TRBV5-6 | ASSSSGLANTGELF